The subject of this entry is one T cell receptor beta chain. Trimming took 2 bases from V and 1 from J; bases not matched to a gene: 4. The germline gives CDR1 SQVTM, CDR2 ANQGSEA. The CDR3 loop spans 15 amino acids. The sample belongs to a study of blood T cell repertoires in COVID-19. Whole-study context: COVID-19 samples from acute and convalescent phases originated in the United States, Italy and Spain. PBMCs, B-cell-depleted T cells, or T cells provided the cDNA or gDNA that made up the material.

It was during active infection that Seattle patients were enrolled and then longitudinally followed. Repertoires were generated with immunoSEQ multiplex PCR, while TCRdb's copy carries only in-frame clones and drops some. The profile shows 150,000 to 200,000 clones, around 85% of them singletons. Sequenced: peripheral blood. This TCR derives from a woman aged 55-70 years with COVID-19, enrolled during active disease. This rearrangement joins TRBV29-1 to TRBJ1-1, with TRBD1 identical over 10 bases. Here the CDR3 reads CSVEPGQGQNTEAFF. The CDR3 bases are TGCAGCGTTGAACCGGGACAGGGGCAGAACACTGAAGCTTTCTTT.